The following is a T cell receptor (beta chain) sequence with its context. CDR3 length: 13 residues. V dropped 2 bases and J dropped 11 bases, with 15 bases sitting between them. CDR1 KGHSH and CDR2 LQKENI come from the germline V gene. This record comes from a study of blood T cell repertoires in COVID-19. Method: immunoSEQ multiplex PCR; TCRdb's copy keeps in-frame clones and lacks some. The sample has roughly 190,000 clones; about 88% are singletons. The chain uses TRBV18 and TRBJ1-1, with D uncertain. The receptor was isolated from an elderly woman in a cohort sampled during active or convalescent COVID-19. What was sequenced was peripheral blood. The CDR3 is CASSPSAALKAFF. CDR3 DNA: TGTGCCAGCTCACCATCCGCTGCGCTAAAGGCTTTCTTT.